This T cell receptor (beta chain) was profiled in a study of PD-1 blockade in classical Hodgkin lymphoma. The protocol was immunoSEQ multiplex PCR, while the TCRdb copy is restricted to in-frame clones and leaves out a portion. This sample has around 42,000 clones; approximately 71% occur once, and the top ten carry roughly 3%. Between the trimmed V and J ends, which lost 1 base and 2 bases, there was a span of 13 bases. The germline gives CDR1 SGHRS, CDR2 YFSETQ. The CDR3 has 16 residues. On this clone itself: Its antigen is unidentified.

Every patient relapsed after autologous stem cell transplantation, and brentuximab vedotin exposure varied. General observations from the study: Relapsed/refractory patients reportedly had lower baseline diversity than newly diagnosed patients. CD4+ but not CD8+ TCR diversity rose significantly by C4D1. Possibly reflecting disease activity or prior therapy, repertoire differences have causes that remain undefined.

Here the sequenced sample was peripheral blood mononuclear cells (PBMCs), taken at baseline. This chain joins TRBV5-1 and TRBJ2-1; the D gene is possibly TRBD2 (6 bases). This clonotype originated in a human donor with classical Hodgkin lymphoma. CDR3 nucleotides: TGCGCCAGCAGCTTGCTATTTCCGGGGGCCTACAATGAGCAGTTCTTC. This sequence encodes CASSLLFPGAYNEQFF.